This TCR beta chain was identified in a study of post-analysis software for immune sequencing data. Study results and caveats: Same-batch samples co-clustered strongly by F measure. The five TRBV segments detected at higher frequency in patients than in controls included TRBV5-6, TRBV5-1 and TRBV20-1.

Each TCR beta cDNA library carried unique molecular identifiers. Yield was 500,000 to 600,000 cDNA molecules from approximately 0.95 to 9.8 million T cells. MiXCR, applied by TCRdb to the PCR reads, yields one record per CDR3 protein. In the table there are some 370,000 distinct CDR3 sequences, around a third of which are singletons. Details on this clonotype: Its antigen is currently unknown.

The CDR3 loop spans 17 amino acids. From germline, CDR1 is MNHNS and CDR2 SASEGT. J gave up 2 bases and V 6 bases, and 12 bases lay outside the gene matches. The receptor was derived from a girl between 5 and 17 years old with multiple sclerosis. V gene TRBV6-1 combines with J gene TRBJ2-1; 8 bases fit TRBD2. The sample taken for sequencing was blood. The CDR3, as DNA: TGTGCCAGCAGCGCTCGTTTTCCGGGGGGGACCTACAATGAGCAGTTCTTC. It yields the protein CASSARFPGGTYNEQFF.